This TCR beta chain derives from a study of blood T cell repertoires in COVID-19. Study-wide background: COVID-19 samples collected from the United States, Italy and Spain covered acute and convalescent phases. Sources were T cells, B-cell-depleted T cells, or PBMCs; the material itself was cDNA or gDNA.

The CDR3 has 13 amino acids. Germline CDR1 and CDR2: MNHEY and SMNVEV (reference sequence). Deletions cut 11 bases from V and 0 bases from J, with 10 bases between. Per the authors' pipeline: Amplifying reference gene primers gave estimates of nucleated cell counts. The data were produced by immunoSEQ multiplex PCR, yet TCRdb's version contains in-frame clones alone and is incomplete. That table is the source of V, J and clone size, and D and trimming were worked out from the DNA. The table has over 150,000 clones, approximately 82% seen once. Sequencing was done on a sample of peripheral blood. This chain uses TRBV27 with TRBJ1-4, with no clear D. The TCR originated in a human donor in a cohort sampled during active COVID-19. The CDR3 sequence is CAGPDATNEKLFF. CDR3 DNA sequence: TGTGCCGGCCCAGATGCAACTAATGAAAAACTGTTTTTT.